Below, one T cell receptor beta chain is given with its context. The data belong to a study of T-cell memory formation after mild COVID-19. TCRdb processed the 5' RACE reads anew with MiXCR; each CDR3 protein has one entry. The sample holds roughly 600,000 distinct CDR3 sequences, around 17% seen once. This CDR3 comprises 16 residues. V lost 1 base and J lost 2; bases outside the gene matches: 6. The rearrangement joins TRBV12-3 or TRBV12-4 to TRBJ2-7; 9 positions agree with TRBD2. This clonotype was sampled from an adult woman who had mild COVID-19 (a few samples of this study predate the infection). Cell type and time point are not known. Sequencing input: PBMCs or a T cell subset sorted from them (not recorded which). Here the CDR3 DNA reads TGTGCCAGCAGTTTAGGTTCAGCGGGAGGTCCCTACGAGCAGTACTTC. The encoded protein is CASSLGSAGGPYEQYF.